A selection of T cell receptor beta chains follows, all from one sample in a study of cytomegalovirus exposure and HLA in healthy donors. TCRdb keeps only in-frame clones here, not all; method: immunoSEQ multiplex PCR. Here the sample spans tens of thousands of clones, around three fifths being singletons. Sequencing input: PBMCs. These receptors originate from a woman aged 40-49 years in good health and CMV-seropositive. The CDR3 runs from the conserved cysteine through the conserved F or W.

v_call,j_call,cdr3_aa
TRBV29-1,TRBJ2-1,CSVRREAEQFF
TRBV30,TRBJ2-2,CAWTGLNTGELFF
TRBV13,TRBJ2-3,CASSQNRLAGSNTDTQYF
TRBV5-1,TRBJ2-7,CASSLIVGGAGGPGEQYF
TRBV5-1,TRBJ2-7,CASKVSGGALATYEQYF
TRBV9,TRBJ2-1,CASSAGLAPRGEQFF
TRBV7-2,TRBJ2-3,CASSWRQLDTQYF
TRBV5-4,TRBJ2-2,CASGLSGIRAGELFF
TRBV29-1,TRBJ1-1,CSVHHGNTEAFF
TRBV9,TRBJ1-1,CASSVLIRTGGDEAFF
TRBV28,TRBJ1-2,CASSFTTGNYGYTF
TRBV6-1,TRBJ1-2,CASSYTGFSDGYTF
TRBV27,TRBJ1-2,CASTLREGAPASGYTF
TRBV7-9,TRBJ2-7,CASSLDGAAEQYF
TRBV5-6,TRBJ2-1,CASSQGLPSYNEQFF
TRBV6-1,TRBJ1-2,CASSDVRTGEFGYTF
TRBV28,TRBJ2-3,CASTGRGTDTQYF
TRBV7-9,TRBJ2-7,CSSSTGSGEQYF
TRBV23-1,TRBJ2-7,CASSWDRRYEQYF
TRBV2,-,CASLGLENYEQYF
TRBV5-1,TRBJ2-7,CASSLVGSYEQYF
TRBV19,TRBJ1-6,CASSMTGITYNSPLHF
TRBV5-4,TRBJ1-4,CASFSRGLNEKLFF
TRBV7-2,TRBJ2-7,CASSSSGTRSYEQYF
TRBV27,TRBJ2-1,CASSRETGQGVNEQFF
TRBV4-1,TRBJ1-5,CASSLFLGHLGQPQHF
TRBV7-8,TRBJ1-4,CASSLGGASEKLFF
TRBV9,TRBJ2-1,CASSGDSYNEQFF
TRBV5-4,TRBJ2-1,CASSLTSGRANNEQFF
TRBV5-5,TRBJ1-1,CASSSDGGTTEAFF
TRBV7-8,TRBJ1-6,CASSITGDNSPLHF
TRBV15,TRBJ1-1,CATTPGQMNTEAFF
TRBV7-2,TRBJ2-2,CASSPRGLGLYTGELFF